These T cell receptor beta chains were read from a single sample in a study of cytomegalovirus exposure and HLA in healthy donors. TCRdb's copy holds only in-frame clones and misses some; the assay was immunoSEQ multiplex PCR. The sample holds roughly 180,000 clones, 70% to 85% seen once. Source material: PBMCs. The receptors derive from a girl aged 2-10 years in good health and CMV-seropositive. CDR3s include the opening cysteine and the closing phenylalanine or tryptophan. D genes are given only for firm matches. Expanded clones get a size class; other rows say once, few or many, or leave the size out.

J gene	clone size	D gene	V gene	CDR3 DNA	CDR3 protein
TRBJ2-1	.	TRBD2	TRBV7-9	TGTGCCAGCAGCTTAGCGGGGAGGGCTAGCGGGTTTCGGGATGAGCAGTTCTTC	CASSLAGRASGFRDEQFF
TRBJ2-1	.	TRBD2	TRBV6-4	TGTGCCAGCTCCCCTGCTAGCGGGAGTGGCAATGAGCAGTTCTTC	CASSPASGSGNEQFF
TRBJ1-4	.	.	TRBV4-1	TGCGCCAGCAGCCAAGGATACGAACAGTCAGAAAAACTGTTTTTT	CASSQGYEQSEKLFF
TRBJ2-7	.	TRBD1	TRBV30	TGTGCCTGGAGTCCAATGGGGACAGGGGAGGACGAGCAGTACTTC	CAWSPMGTGEDEQYF
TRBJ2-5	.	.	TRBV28	TGTGCCAGCAGTTTATTTGGCAGCCAAGAGACCCAGTACTTC	CASSLFGSQETQYF
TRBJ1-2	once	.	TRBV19	TGTGCCAGTAGTATAGCGGAGGCCTATGGCTACACCTTC	CASSIAEAYGYTF
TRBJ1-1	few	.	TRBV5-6	TGTGCCAGCAGCTTATTGAGACAGCTGGACACTGAAGCTTTCTTT	CASSLLRQLDTEAFF
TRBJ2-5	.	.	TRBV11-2	TGTGCCAGCAGCTCACGGTCGGAAGAGACCCAGTACTTC	CASSSRSEETQYF
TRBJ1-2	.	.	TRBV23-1	TGCGCCAGCAGTCAATCCCGGGGAGCCTATGGCTACACCTTC	CASSQSRGAYGYTF
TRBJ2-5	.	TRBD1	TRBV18	TGTGCCAGCTCACCACAAGGACAGGGGCAAGAGACCCAGTACTTC	CASSPQGQGQETQYF
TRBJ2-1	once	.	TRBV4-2	TGTGCCAGCAGCCCGGTGGGACAATTTAACAATGAGCAGTTCTTC	CASSPVGQFNNEQFF
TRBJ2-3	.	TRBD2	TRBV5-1	TGCGCCAGCAGCTTGGAGGCGGGAGCTTCTAGCACAGATACGCAGTATTTT	CASSLEAGASSTDTQYF
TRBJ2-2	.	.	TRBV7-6	TGTGCCAGCAGCTTAGGGAGGGGAGCCGGGGAGCTGTTTTTT	CASSLGRGAGELFF
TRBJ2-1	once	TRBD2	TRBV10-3	TGTGCCATCAGTGAGTCGGGACTAGCGGAGCAGTTCTTC	CAISESGLAEQFF
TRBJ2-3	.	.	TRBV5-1	TGCGCCAGCAGCTTGGTACTAGCCCTTTCAGATACGCAGTATTTT	CASSLVLALSDTQYF
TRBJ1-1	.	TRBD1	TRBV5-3	TGTGCCAGAAGCTTCCAACCCCGGACAGGGAAGAACACTGAAGCTTTCTTT	CARSFQPRTGKNTEAFF
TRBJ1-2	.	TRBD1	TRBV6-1	TGTGCCAGCAGTGAAGCGACAGGGCGGAGTAGGGGCTACACCTTC	CASSEATGRSRGYTF
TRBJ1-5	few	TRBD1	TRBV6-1	TGTGCCAGCAGCCATACAGGGGGCGAGGATCAGCCCCAGCATTTT	CASSHTGGEDQPQHF
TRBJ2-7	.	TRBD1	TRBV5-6	TGTGCCAGCAGCTTGGAGGGACAGACCTACGAGCAGTACTTC	CASSLEGQTYEQYF
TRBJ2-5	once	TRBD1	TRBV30	TGTGCCGGGGAGAGGACAGGGAAAGAGACCCAGTACTTC	CAGERTGKETQYF
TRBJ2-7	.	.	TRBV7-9	TGTGCCACCTTACCTCTTCGGTCCTACGAGCAGTACTTC	CATLPLRSYEQYF
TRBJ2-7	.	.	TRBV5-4	TGTGCCAGCAGCTTGGGCGGGGGCGGGAGCGTGGGCGAGCAGTACTTC	CASSLGGGGSVGEQYF
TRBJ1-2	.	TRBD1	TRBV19	TGTGCCAGCAATCCCCGGGACAGCCCTAACTATGGCTACACCTTC	CASNPRDSPNYGYTF
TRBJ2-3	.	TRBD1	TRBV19	TGTGCCAGTATGGGACAGGGAACAGATACGCAGTATTTT	CASMGQGTDTQYF
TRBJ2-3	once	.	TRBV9	TGTGCCAGCAGCGCCACTAGTGCTAGCACAGATACGCAGTATTTT	CASSATSASTDTQYF
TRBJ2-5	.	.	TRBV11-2	TGTGCCAGCAGCTTAGTAGTTCAAGAGACCCAGTACTTC	CASSLVVQETQYF
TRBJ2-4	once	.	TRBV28	TGTGCCAGCAGTTTGCGGGGAGTAGCCAAAAACATTCAGTACTTC	CASSLRGVAKNIQYF
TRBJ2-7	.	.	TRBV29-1	TGCAGCGTTGATTCAGGGGTTCGGTACGAGCAGTACTTC	CSVDSGVRYEQYF
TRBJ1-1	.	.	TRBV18	TGTGCCAGCTCACCACGGGGCATAGGACAGATGATCACTGAAGCTTTCTTT	CASSPRGIGQMITEAFF
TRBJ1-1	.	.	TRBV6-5	TGTGCCAGCAGCCAAGACACAGGGTTTGGGCAAGCTTTCTTT	CASSQDTGFGQAFF
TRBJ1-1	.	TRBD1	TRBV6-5	TGTGCCAGCAGCCGGGACAGGGGCACTGAAGCTTTCTTT	CASSRDRGTEAFF
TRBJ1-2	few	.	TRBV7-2	TGTGCCAGCAGCTTAGGTCCCGACTATGGCTACACCTTC	CASSLGPDYGYTF
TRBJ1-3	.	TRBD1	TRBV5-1	TGCGCCAGCAGCTTGGGAGTGCAGGGGGCTGGAAACACCATATATTTT	CASSLGVQGAGNTIYF
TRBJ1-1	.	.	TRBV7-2	TGTGCCAGCAGCTTAGCAGGGAGGTGGTCTTACACTGAAGCTTTCTTT	CASSLAGRWSYTEAFF
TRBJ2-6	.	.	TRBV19	TGTGCCAGTAGTATACGGTCTGGGGCCAACGTCCTGACTTTC	CASSIRSGANVLTF
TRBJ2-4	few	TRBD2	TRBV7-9	TGTGCCAGCAGCTTAGCACGCACTAGCGGGAATGAGGGGAGTTTC	CASSLARTSGNEGSF
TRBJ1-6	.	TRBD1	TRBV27	TGTGCCAGCAGTGACAGGGGATATAATTCACCCCTCCACTTT	CASSDRGYNSPLHF
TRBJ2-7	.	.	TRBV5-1	TGCGCCAGCAGCTTGGGCAGTAACGAGCAGTACTTC	CASSLGSNEQYF
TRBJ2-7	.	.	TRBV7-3	TGTGCCAGCAGCTTGGGGGGGGGCGATGACGAGCAGTACTTC	CASSLGGGDDEQYF
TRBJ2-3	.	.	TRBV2	TGTGCCAGCAGTGAACTACCGGGACTTTCTAGCACAGATACGCAGTATTTT	CASSELPGLSSTDTQYF
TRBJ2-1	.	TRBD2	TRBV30	TGTGCCTGGAGTGTACCCGGGAGGGCGGCCCGGAATGAGCAGTTCTTC	CAWSVPGRAARNEQFF
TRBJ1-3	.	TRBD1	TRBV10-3	TGTGCCATCAGGAACCAAGCCGGGACAGGGGGCCTTACTTTT	CAIRNQAGTGGLTF
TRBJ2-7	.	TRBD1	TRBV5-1	TGCGCCAGCAGCTTTTTGACAGGGGCTCCCTCATACGAGCAGTACTTC	CASSFLTGAPSYEQYF
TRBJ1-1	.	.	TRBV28	TGTGCCAGCAGAGCGAACACTGAAGCTTTCTTT	CASRANTEAFF
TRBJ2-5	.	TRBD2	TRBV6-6	TGTGCCAGCAGTTATTACGGGGGAGGGGAGACCCAGTACTTC	CASSYYGGGETQYF
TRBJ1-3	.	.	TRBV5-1	TGCGCCAGCAGCCCGGAGGGCTCTGGAAACACCATATATTTT	CASSPEGSGNTIYF
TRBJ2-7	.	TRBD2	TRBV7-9	TGTGCCAGCAGCTTAGTTGGTTTGGGGGGGAGATCCTACGAGCAGTACTTC	CASSLVGLGGRSYEQYF
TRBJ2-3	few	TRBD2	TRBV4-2	TGTGCCAGCAGCCAAGATCCTCGGGGGTCTAGCGGGATCACAGATACGCAGTATTTT	CASSQDPRGSSGITDTQYF
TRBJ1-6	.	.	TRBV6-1	TGTGCCAGCAGTGCTAGAGCGGCAGAATATAATTCACCCCTCCACTTT	CASSARAAEYNSPLHF
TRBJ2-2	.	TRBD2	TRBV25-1	TGTGCCAGCAGTGAAATAACTAGCGGGGGCACCGGGGAGCTGTTTTTT	CASSEITSGGTGELFF